This T cell receptor beta chain was retrieved from a study of T-cell reconstitution after alpha-beta-depleted transplantation in children. It was with unique molecular identifiers that the TCRbeta library was prepared. TCRdb itself ran the PCR reads through MiXCR, one entry per CDR3 protein. In the table there are approximately 510,000 distinct CDR3 sequences, about 17% of which are singletons. The CDR3 contains 16 residues. The V segment lost 5 bases and the J segment 2 bases; nucleotides outside the gene matches: 8. The rearrangement joins TRBV12-3 or TRBV12-4 to TRBJ2-7; 11 bases are a match to TRBD2. The clonotype comes from a human donor who donated a stem cell graft to a child with acute lymphoblastic leukemia. Sequencing was performed on PBMCs from the stem cell graft donor, taken from the stem cell graft. As DNA, the CDR3 is TGTGCCAGCAGTCCCGGGACTAGCGGTACTACCTACGAGCAGTACTTC. Translating gives CASSPGTSGTTYEQYF.